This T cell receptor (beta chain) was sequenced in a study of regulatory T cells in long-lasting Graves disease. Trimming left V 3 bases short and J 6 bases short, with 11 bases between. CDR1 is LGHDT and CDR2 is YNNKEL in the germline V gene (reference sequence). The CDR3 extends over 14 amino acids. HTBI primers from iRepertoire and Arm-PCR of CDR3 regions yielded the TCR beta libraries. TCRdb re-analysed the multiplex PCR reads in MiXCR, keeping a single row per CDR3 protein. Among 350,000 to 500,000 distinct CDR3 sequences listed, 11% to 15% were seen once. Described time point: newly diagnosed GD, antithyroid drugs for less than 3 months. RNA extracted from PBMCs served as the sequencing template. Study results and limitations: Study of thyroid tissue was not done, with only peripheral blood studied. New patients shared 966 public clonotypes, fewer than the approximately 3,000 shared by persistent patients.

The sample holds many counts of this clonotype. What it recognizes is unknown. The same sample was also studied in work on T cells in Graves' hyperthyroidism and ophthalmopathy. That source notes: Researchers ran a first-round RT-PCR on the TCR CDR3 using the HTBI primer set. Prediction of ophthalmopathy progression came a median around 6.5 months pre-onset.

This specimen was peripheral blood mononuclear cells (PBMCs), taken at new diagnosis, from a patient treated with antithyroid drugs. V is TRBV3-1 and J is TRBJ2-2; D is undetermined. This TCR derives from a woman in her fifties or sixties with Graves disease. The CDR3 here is CASSHPAGAGELFF. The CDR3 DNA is TGTGCCAGCAGCCACCCCGCAGGAGCCGGGGAGCTGTTTTTT.